This entry lists 7 T cell receptor beta chains sequenced from one sample in a study of blood T cell repertoires in COVID-19. TCRdb's copy holds only in-frame clones and misses some; the assay was immunoSEQ multiplex PCR. The sample includes 23,000 or so clones, roughly 87% of them seen just once. Sequenced material: peripheral blood. These receptors all come from a man between 65 and 80 years old with acute or convalescent COVID-19.

CDR3 protein: CASSSNNQPQHF. CDR3 in DNA: TGTGCCAGCAGCTCCAACAACCAGCCCCAGCATTTT. V usage is TRBV11-2 and J usage is TRBJ1-5; D remains unclear. The germline V gene encodes CDR1 SGHAT and CDR2 FQNNGV. The CDR3 has 12 amino acids. Trimming cost V 4 bases and J 7 bases, with 8 bases left between them. Looking up the rest from reference TRBV11-2 and TRBJ1-5 gives the full variable domain: EAGVAQSPRYKIIEKRQSVAFWCNPISGHATLYWYQQILGQGPKLLIQFQNNGVVDDSQLPKDRFSAERLKGVDSTLKIQPAKLEDSAVYLCASSSNNQPQHFGDGTRLSIL.

This chain uses TRBV5-1 with TRBJ1-1; 9 bases are shared with TRBD1. Per germline, CDR1 SGHRS and CDR2 YFSETQ. CDR3 size: 14 residues. The trim removed 3 bases at V and 5 bases at J, leaving 5 bases unmatched. The CDR3 DNA sequence: TGCGCCAGCAGCTCCGGACAGGGGAATACTGAAGCTTTCTTT. Its translation is CASSSGQGNTEAFF.

V is TRBV7-2 and J is TRBJ1-4, with D maybe TRBD1 (5 bases). The CDR3 is 14 amino acids. Trimming shortened V by 7 bases and J by 3 bases, and 12 bases separated the two germline ends. CDR1 is SGHTA, CDR2 FQGNSA, per germline. CDR3 protein: CASTRGGANEKLFF. CDR3 in DNA: TGTGCCAGCACCCGGGGCGGGGCTAATGAAAAACTGTTTTTT. The complete variable domain, with remaining parts taken from reference TRBV7-2 and TRBJ1-4, reads GAGVSQSPSNKVTEKGKDVELRCDPISGHTALYWYRQSLGQGLEFLIYFQGNSAPDKSGLPSDRFSAERTGGSVSTLTIQRTQQEDSAVYLCASTRGGANEKLFFGSGTQLSVL.

The chain carries TRBV5-1 and TRBJ2-6, with D tentatively TRBD2 (6 bases). Per the germline V gene, CDR1 is SGHRS and CDR2 is YFSETQ. The CDR3 runs 16 residues. The V end lost 0 bases, the J end lost 4 bases, and 11 bases lay between the germline ends. The CDR3 nucleotides are TGCGCCAGCAGCTTGGGTGGCGGGGCCGGGGCCAACGTCCTGACTTTC. Translation gives CASSLGGGAGANVLTF.

The rearrangement links TRBV7-6 to TRBJ1-6; D remains ambiguous. Germline CDR1 and CDR2: SGHVS and FNYEAQ. The CDR3 runs 13 residues. Trimming pared 0 bases from V and 7 bases from J, leaving 4 bases between. As DNA, the CDR3 is TGTGCCAGCAGCTTAGCGCGCAATTCACCCCTCCACTTT. It encodes CASSLARNSPLHF.

The chain links TRBV28 to TRBJ2-1; 8 bases match TRBD1. Germline lookup yields CDR1 MDHEN and CDR2 SYDVKM. The CDR3 runs 15 residues. The V and J ends lost 7 bases and 7 bases, in that order; junction bases with no gene match: 12. CDR3 loop: CASILRGHSENEQFF. For the CDR3, the DNA is TGTGCCAGCATACTCAGGGGGCATTCTGAGAATGAGCAGTTCTTC.

This chain connects TRBV30 to TRBJ2-1, with D perhaps matching TRBD2 (5 bases). The V end was cut by 0 bases, the J end by 5 bases, with 14 bases between. Per germline, CDR1 GTSNPN and CDR2 SVGIG (reference sequence). CDR3 length equals 15 residues. This chain's CDR3 is CAWSVKGVRDNEQFF. The CDR3 nucleotides read TGTGCCTGGAGTGTTAAGGGAGTTAGGGACAATGAGCAGTTCTTC.